This TCR beta chain was retrieved from a study of Graves' ophthalmopathy and Graves' hyperthyroidism. As the template, RNA transcripts were used to amplify TCR beta CDR3 regions. Second-round multiplex PCR followed a first-round RT-PCR using HTBI primers. TCRdb passed the multiplex PCR reads through MiXCR, listing each CDR3 protein once. Here the sample spans about 1.1 million distinct CDR3 sequences, about 35% being singletons. The germline V gene encodes CDR1 MGHRA and CDR2 YSYEKL. Losses at the gene ends were 1 base for V and 4 bases for J; bases not matched to a gene: 8. The CDR3 extends over 16 amino acids.

Sequenced: peripheral blood or thyroid tissue (not recorded which). The clonotype was recovered from an adult man with Graves' hyperthyroidism. This sequence joins TRBV4-1 and TRBJ1-2; 8 positions match TRBD1. CDR3 sequence: CASSQAPATGVYGYTF. The CDR3 DNA reads as TGCGCCAGCAGCCAAGCTCCGGCGACAGGGGTCTATGGCTACACCTTC.